Each of the 13 T cell receptor beta chains below was sequenced from the same sample in a study of T-cell memory formation after mild COVID-19. MiXCR, applied by TCRdb to the 5' RACE reads, yields one record per CDR3 protein. This sample carries roughly 340,000 distinct CDR3 sequences, 20% to 25% of them seen once, and the ten largest clones take around 23%. Sequenced material: PBMCs or a T cell subset sorted from them (not recorded which). These receptors came from a man aged 18 to 30 who had mild COVID-19 (a few samples of this study predate the infection). Cell type and time point are not known.

In its sample, this clonotype was seen a few times. The chain joins TRBV7-9 to TRBJ1-2, with a weak D call TRBD1 (5 bases). The CDR3 is 11 amino acids. The V and J ends lost 5 bases and 10 bases respectively, with 11 bases between them. Per the germline V gene, CDR1 is SEHNR and CDR2 is FQNEAQ (reference sequence). The CDR3 DNA sequence: TGTGCCAGCAGCGCCGACAGCTACTACACCTTC. Residues: CASSADSYYTF.

This chain links TRBV5-5 with TRBJ2-3; TRBD1 is a possible D gene (5 bases). Germline CDR1 and CDR2: SGHKS and YYEKEE (reference sequence). CDR3 size: 14 residues. The V and J ends lost 7 bases and 0 bases respectively, with 12 bases between them. The CDR3 here is CASLISGSTDTQYF. CDR3 DNA sequence: TGTGCCAGCCTGATCTCAGGGAGCACAGATACGCAGTATTTT.

V gene TRBV25-1 combines with J gene TRBJ2-5, with 11 bases lining up with TRBD2. Germline V gene data show CDR1 as MGHDK and CDR2 as SYGVNS. V lost 10 bases to trimming and J lost 4 bases; unmatched junction nucleotides: 14. The CDR3 runs 16 residues. The DNA of the CDR3 is TGTGCCACCGGGACTAGCGGCCCGAGAAAGGTAGAGACCCAGTACTTC. It yields the protein CATGTSGPRKVETQYF.

The chain employs TRBV20-1 and TRBJ1-1; D is unclear. The CDR3 is 14 amino acids. Trimming removed 5 bases from V and 6 bases from J, with 19 bases in between. Germline values: CDR1 DFQATT, CDR2 SNEGSKA (reference sequence). This chain's CDR3 is CSASPSWVFAEAFF. The CDR3 coding sequence is TGCAGTGCTTCCCCGAGCTGGGTTTTCGCTGAAGCTTTCTTT.

The V gene is TRBV12-3 or TRBV12-4, the J gene TRBJ2-3; TRBD1 matches at 7 bases. This CDR3 is 14 amino acids long. With 6 bases clipped from V and 2 bases from J, the junction kept 5 bases outside the gene matches. CDR3 bases: TGTGCCAGCAGACAGACAGGGATCACAGATACGCAGTATTTT. Amino acid sequence: CASRQTGITDTQYF.

This chain connects TRBV20-1 to TRBJ2-1; TRBD1 matches 7 bases. The CDR3 totals 14 residues. Germline V CDR1 and CDR2: DFQATT, SNEGSKA (reference sequence). V lost 8 bases, J lost 3 bases, and 10 bases stayed unmatched. In DNA, the CDR3 is TGCAGTTTCAGGGGGATTAAAAACTACAATGAGCAGTTCTTC. This encodes CSFRGIKNYNEQFF.

This clonotype turned up a few times. The chain employs TRBV7-3 and TRBJ2-3; 7 bases are a match to TRBD2. Germline loops: CDR1 SGHTA, CDR2 FQGTGA. The CDR3 runs to 14 residues. Trimming cost V 5 bases and J 6 bases; bases outside gene matches: 8. In DNA, the CDR3 is TGTGCCAGCAGCCCCTACGCGGGGGTGGATACGCAGTATTTT. It encodes CASSPYAGVDTQYF.

This clonotype came up a few times. V usage is TRBV29-1 and J usage is TRBJ1-1, with TRBD1 matching over 8 bases. V shed 8 bases, J shed 4 bases, and the junction held 9 bases outside the gene matches. Germline values: CDR1 SQVTM, CDR2 ANQGSEA. The CDR3 is 13 residues long. This CDR3 reads CSPHRQGTTEAFF. For the CDR3, the DNA is TGCAGCCCGCACCGACAGGGGACCACTGAAGCTTTCTTT.

This clonotype was counted many times. V gene TRBV2 combines with J gene TRBJ2-7; D is perhaps TRBD1 or TRBD2 (5 bases each). Germline-derived CDR1 and CDR2 are SNHLY and FYNNEI. The CDR3 is 14 residues long. The germline V and J ends were trimmed by 8 bases and 4 bases, with 18 bases remaining between them. CDR3 residues: CASQQDGEVYEQYF. CDR3 coding DNA: TGTGCCAGCCAACAGGACGGGGAAGTATACGAGCAGTACTTC.

This clonotype was seen only a few times. V is TRBV5-1 and J is TRBJ2-2; D perhaps matches TRBD1 (6 bases). The CDR3 is 16 residues long. From germline, CDR1 is SGHRS and CDR2 YFSETQ. V was shortened by 4 bases and J by 0 bases, with 13 bases between the two germline ends. The CDR3 bases are TGCGCCAGCAGCGTCGGACAGACCGCGAACACCGGGGAGCTGTTTTTT. As protein: CASSVGQTANTGELFF.

This clonotype was seen a handful of times. This rearrangement joins TRBV10-3 to TRBJ1-5; TRBD1 agrees at 10 bases. The V segment lost 5 bases and the J segment 4 bases; nucleotides outside the gene matches: 2. The CDR3 covers 14 residues. Germline-derived CDR1 and CDR2 are ENHRY and SYGVKD. The CDR3 nucleotides read TGTGCCATCAGTAAGGGACAGGGGAATCAGCCCCAGCATTTT. Its protein is CAISKGQGNQPQHF.

V usage is TRBV12-3 or TRBV12-4 and J usage is TRBJ1-2, with a possible D match to TRBD1 (5 bases). There are 12 residues in the CDR3. The ends were cut back, 6 bases at V and 12 bases at J, with 17 bases in the middle. As DNA, the CDR3 is TGTGCCAGCAGACCCCCGGGGCAGCTTCACACCTTC. Translated, it gives CASRPPGQLHTF.

This chain connects TRBV6-5 to TRBJ1-1; D ambiguous. Looked up from germline, CDR1 is MNHEY and CDR2 is SVGAGI. This CDR3 is built from 15 residues. V was pared by 7 bases and J by 1 base, with 16 bases between. CDR3 bases: TGTGCCAGCATTGCCGGGCCCCGGGGGAACACTGAAGCTTTCTTT. Amino acid sequence: CASIAGPRGNTEAFF.